The clone carrying this TCR beta chain was detected only a few times. Its antigen is currently unknown. TCRbeta library preparation incorporated unique molecular identifiers. TCRdb used MiXCR to reprocess the PCR reads, holding one entry per CDR3 protein. The sample consists of a few hundred thousand distinct CDR3 sequences, 25% to 30% of them appearing once. This record belongs to a study of T-cell reconstitution after alpha-beta-depleted transplantation in children. General observations from the study: Surviving recipient T cells and intrathymic progenitors accounted for some patients' high TCRbeta diversity at day 60. The authors attributed T-cell counts and diversity one year after transplant mostly to newly produced T cells.

The CDR3 is 16 amino acids. V gave up 5 bases and J gave up 0 bases, with 15 bases separating them. The specimen was PBMCs, collected before TCRalphabeta/CD19-depleted stem cell transplant. The chain is built from TRBV12-3 or TRBV12-4 and TRBJ2-3, with D maybe TRBD1 (6 bases). The receptor was derived from a boy less than two years old with Wiskott-Aldrich syndrome, due to receive a stem cell transplant. The CDR3 DNA follows: TGTGCCAGCAGTCTTGCCGGGACAACTAGCACAGATACGCAGTATTTT. Translation: CASSLAGTTSTDTQYF.